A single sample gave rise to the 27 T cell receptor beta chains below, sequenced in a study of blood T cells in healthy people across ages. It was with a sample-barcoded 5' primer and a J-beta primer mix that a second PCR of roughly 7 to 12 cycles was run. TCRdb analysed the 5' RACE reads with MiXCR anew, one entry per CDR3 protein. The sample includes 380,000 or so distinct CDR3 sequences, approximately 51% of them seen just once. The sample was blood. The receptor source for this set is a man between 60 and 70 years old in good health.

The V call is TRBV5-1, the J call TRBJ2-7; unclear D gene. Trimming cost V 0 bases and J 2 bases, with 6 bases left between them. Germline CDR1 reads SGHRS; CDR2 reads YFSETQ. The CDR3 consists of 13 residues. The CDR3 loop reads CASSLAQAYEQYF. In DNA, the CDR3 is TGCGCCAGCAGCTTGGCGCAGGCCTACGAGCAGTACTTC.

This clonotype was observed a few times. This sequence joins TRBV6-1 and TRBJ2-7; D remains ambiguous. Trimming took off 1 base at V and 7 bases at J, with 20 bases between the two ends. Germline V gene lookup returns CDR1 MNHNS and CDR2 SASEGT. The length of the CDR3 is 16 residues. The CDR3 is CASSEVPVPASVEQYF. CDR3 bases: TGTGCCAGCAGTGAAGTGCCGGTGCCAGCCTCGGTGGAGCAGTACTTC.

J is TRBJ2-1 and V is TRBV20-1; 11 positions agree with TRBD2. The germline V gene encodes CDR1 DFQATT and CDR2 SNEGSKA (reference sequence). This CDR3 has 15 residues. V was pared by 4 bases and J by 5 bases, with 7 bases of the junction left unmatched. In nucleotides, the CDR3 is TGCAGTGCTATTCACGTAGCGGGGGGGGACAATGAGCAGTTCTTC. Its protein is CSAIHVAGGDNEQFF.

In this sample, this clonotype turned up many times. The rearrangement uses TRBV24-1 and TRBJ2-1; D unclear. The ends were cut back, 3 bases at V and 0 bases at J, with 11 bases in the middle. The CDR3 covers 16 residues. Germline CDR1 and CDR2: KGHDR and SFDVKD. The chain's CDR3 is CATSDPDVSSYNEQFF. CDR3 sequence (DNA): TGTGCCACCAGTGATCCAGACGTGAGCTCCTACAATGAGCAGTTCTTC.

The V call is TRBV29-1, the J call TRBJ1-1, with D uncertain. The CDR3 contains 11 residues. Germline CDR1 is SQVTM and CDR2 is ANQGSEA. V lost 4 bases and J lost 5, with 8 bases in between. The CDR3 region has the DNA TGCAGCGTTGTTCGGATAACTGAAGCTTTCTTT. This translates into CSVVRITEAFF.

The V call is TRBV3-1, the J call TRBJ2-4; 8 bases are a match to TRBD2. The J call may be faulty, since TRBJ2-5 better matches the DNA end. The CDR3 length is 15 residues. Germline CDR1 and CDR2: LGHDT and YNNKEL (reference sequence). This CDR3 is CASSPGLGAAETQYF. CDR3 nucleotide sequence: TGTGCCAGCAGCCCGGGACTAGGGGCGGCAGAGACCCAGTACTTC.

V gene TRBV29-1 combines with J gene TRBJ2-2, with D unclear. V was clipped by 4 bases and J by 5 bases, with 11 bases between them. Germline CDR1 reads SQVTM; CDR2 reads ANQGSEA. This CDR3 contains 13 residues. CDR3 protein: CSVVLQETGELFF. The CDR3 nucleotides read TGCAGCGTTGTACTCCAGGAGACCGGGGAGCTGTTTTTT.

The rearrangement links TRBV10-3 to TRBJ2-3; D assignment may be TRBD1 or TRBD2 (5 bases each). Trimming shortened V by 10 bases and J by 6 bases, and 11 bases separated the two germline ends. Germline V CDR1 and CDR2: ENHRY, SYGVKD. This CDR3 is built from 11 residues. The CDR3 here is CATGTLDTQYF. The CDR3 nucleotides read TGTGCCACCGGGACCTTGGATACGCAGTATTTT.

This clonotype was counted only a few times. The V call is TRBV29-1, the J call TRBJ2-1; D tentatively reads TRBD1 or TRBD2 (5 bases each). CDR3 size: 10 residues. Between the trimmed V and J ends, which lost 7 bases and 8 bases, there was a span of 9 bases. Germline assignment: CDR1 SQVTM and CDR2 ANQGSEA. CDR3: CSGGVHEQFF. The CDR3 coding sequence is TGCAGCGGAGGGGTCCATGAGCAGTTCTTC.

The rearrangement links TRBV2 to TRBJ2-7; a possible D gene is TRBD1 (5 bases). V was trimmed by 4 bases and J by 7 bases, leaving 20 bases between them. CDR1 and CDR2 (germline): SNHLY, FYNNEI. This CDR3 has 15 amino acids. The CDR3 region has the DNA TGTGCCAGCAGTGTGCGGCAGGGCGGCTACAATGAGCAGTACTTC. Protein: CASSVRQGGYNEQYF.

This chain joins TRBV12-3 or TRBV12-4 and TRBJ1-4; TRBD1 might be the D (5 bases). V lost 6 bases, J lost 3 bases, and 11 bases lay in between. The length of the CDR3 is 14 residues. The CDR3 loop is CASRSGGANEKLFF. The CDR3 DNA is TGTGCCAGCAGGTCTGGGGGGGCTAATGAAAAACTGTTTTTT.

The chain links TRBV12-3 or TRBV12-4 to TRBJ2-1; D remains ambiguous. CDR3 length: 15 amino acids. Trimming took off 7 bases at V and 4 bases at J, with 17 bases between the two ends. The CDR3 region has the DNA TGTGCCAGCACCCCCGGCGTCAGAACGTACAATGAGCAGTTCTTC. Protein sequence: CASTPGVRTYNEQFF.

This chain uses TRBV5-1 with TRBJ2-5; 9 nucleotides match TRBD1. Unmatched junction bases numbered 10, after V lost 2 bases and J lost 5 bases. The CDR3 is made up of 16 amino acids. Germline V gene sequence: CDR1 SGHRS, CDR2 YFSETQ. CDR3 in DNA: TGCGCCAGCAGCTTTGCCGGGACAGGGTTGTGGGAGACCCAGTACTTC. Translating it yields CASSFAGTGLWETQYF.

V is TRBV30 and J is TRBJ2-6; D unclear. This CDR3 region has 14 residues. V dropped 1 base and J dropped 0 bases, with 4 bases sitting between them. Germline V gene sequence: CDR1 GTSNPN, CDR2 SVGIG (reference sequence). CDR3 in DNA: TGTGCCTGGAGTGGGATCTCTGGGGCCAACGTCCTGACTTTC. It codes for CAWSGISGANVLTF.

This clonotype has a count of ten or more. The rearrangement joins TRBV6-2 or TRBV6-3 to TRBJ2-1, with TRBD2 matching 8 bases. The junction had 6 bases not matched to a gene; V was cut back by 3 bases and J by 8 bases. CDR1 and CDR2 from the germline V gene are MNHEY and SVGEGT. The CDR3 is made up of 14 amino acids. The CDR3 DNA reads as TGTGCCAGCAGTTATGTAGCGGGATATGATGAGCAGTTCTTC. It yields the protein CASSYVAGYDEQFF.

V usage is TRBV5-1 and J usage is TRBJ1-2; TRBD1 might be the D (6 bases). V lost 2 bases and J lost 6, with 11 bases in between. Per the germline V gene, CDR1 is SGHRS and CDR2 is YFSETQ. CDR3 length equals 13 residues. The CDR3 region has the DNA TGCGCCAGCAGCTTACAGGGAGTGGATGGCTACACCTTC. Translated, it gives CASSLQGVDGYTF.

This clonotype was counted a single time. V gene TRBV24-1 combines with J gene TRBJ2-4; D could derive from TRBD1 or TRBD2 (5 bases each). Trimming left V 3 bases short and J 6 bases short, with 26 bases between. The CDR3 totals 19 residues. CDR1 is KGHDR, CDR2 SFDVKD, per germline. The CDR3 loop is CATSDPSSRGPGRRNIQYF. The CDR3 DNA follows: TGTGCCACCAGTGATCCCAGCTCTCGGGGTCCGGGACGAAGAAACATTCAGTACTTC.

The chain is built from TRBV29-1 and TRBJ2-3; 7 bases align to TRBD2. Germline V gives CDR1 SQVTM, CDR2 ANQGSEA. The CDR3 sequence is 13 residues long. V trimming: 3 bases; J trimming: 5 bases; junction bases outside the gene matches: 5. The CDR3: CSVETGGGDTQYF. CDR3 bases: TGCAGCGTTGAGACGGGAGGAGGAGATACGCAGTATTTT.

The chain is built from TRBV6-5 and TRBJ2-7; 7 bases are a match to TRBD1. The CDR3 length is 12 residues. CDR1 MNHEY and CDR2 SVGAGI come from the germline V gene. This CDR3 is CASQGSVDEQYF. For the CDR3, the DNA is TGTGCTTCACAGGGGTCCGTCGACGAGCAGTACTTC.

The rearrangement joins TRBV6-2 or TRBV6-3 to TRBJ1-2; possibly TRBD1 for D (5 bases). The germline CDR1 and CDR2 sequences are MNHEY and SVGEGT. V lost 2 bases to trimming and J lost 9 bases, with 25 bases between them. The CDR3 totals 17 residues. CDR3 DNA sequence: TGTGCCAGCAGTTACGGCCTCCCCACCCGGGACGGCGGAAGCTACACCTTC. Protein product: CASSYGLPTRDGGSYTF.

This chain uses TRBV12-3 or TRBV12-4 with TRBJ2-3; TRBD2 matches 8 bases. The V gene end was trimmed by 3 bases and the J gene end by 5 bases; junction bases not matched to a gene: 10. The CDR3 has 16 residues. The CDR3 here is CASSFPSGRSRDTQYF. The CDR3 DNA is TGTGCCAGCAGTTTCCCCAGCGGGAGAAGTAGAGATACGCAGTATTTT.

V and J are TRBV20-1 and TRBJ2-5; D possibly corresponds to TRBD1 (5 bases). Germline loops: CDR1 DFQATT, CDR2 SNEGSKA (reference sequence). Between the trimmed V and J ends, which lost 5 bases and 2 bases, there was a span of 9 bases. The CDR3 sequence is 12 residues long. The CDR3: CSADSLQETQYF. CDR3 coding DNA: TGCAGTGCTGACAGCTTACAAGAGACCCAGTACTTC.

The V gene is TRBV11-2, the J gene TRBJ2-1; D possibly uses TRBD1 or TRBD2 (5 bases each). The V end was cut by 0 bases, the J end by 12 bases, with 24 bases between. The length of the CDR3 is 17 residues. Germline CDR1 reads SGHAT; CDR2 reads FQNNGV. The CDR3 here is CASSLDLGTYINEGQFF. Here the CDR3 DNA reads TGTGCCAGCAGCTTAGACCTGGGGACCTACATTAATGAAGGGCAGTTCTTC.

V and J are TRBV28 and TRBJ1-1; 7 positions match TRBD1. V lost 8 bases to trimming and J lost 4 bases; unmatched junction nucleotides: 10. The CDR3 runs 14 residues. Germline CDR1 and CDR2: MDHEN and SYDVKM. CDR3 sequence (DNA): TGTGCCAGCGATCCCATAACAGGGGCCACTGAAGCTTTCTTT. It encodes CASDPITGATEAFF.

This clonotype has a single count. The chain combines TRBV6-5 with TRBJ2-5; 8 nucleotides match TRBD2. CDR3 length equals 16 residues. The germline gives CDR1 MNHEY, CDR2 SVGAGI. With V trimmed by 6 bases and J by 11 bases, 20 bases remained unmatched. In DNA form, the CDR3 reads TGTGCCAGCAGCCCAGCTCCCGGGACTAGGGCCAATGAGCAGTACTTC. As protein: CASSPAPGTRANEQYF.

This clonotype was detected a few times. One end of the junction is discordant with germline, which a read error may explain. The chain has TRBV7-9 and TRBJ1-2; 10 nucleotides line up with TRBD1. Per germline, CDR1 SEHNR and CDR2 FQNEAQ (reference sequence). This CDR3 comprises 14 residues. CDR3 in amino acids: CAGSVRTGGGGYTF. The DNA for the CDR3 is TGTGCCGGCAGCGTCCGGACAGGGGGGGGTGGCTACACCTTC.

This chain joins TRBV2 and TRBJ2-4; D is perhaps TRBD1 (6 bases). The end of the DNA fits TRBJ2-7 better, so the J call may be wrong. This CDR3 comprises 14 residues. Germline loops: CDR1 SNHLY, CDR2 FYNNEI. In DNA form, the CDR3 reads TGTGCCAGCAGGGAAACAGGGTTTGCCTACGAGCAGTACTTC. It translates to CASRETGFAYEQYF.